One sample yielded the 10 T cell receptor beta chains listed below, sequenced in a study of blood T cell repertoires in COVID-19. Using immunoSEQ multiplex PCR, the repertoire was profiled, and TCRdb retains in-frame clones only, with some absent. The table lists fewer than 350,000 clones, 65% to 90% of them singletons. Sequencing input: peripheral blood. The receptors stem from a human donor in a cohort sampled during active COVID-19.

This chain uses TRBV3-1 (or the pseudogene TRBV3-2) with TRBJ2-2; D may be TRBD2 (5 bases). V dropped 0 bases and J dropped 5 bases, with 7 bases sitting between them. The germline gives CDR1 LGHDT, CDR2 YNNKEL (reference sequence). This CDR3 is built from 14 residues. CDR3 DNA: TGTGCCAGCAGCCAAGAGTCGGGGACCGGGGAGCTGTTTTTT. Translating it yields CASSQESGTGELFF.

The CDR3 bases are TGTGCCAGCACCCCGACAGGGGGGATCTATGGCTACACCTTC. Its translation: CASTPTGGIYGYTF. The chain couples TRBV7-2 to TRBJ1-2; 9 bases match TRBD1. CDR1 SGHTA and CDR2 FQGNSA come from the germline V gene. The junction had 7 bases not matched to a gene; V was cut back by 7 bases and J by 4 bases. CDR3 size: 14 residues.

CDR3 residues: CASSQADRASEQYF. Here the CDR3 DNA reads TGTGCCAGCAGCCAAGCGGACAGGGCGAGCGAGCAGTACTTC. This chain uses TRBV3-1 (or the pseudogene TRBV3-2) with TRBJ2-7, with TRBD1 identical over 8 bases. V trimming: 1 base; J trimming: 6 bases; junction bases outside the gene matches: 5. The CDR3 has 14 amino acids. The germline CDR1 and CDR2 sequences are LGHDT and YNNKEL (reference sequence).

This sequence joins TRBV20-1 and TRBJ1-2; 8 bases are a match to TRBD1. Per the germline V gene, CDR1 is DFQATT and CDR2 is SNEGSKA (reference sequence). The V gene end was trimmed by 5 bases and the J gene end by 5 bases; junction bases not matched to a gene: 4. The length of the CDR3 is 12 residues. The CDR3 DNA sequence: TGCAGTGCTGGTGACAGGGGATATGGCTACACCTTC. Its translation is CSAGDRGYGYTF.

The rearrangement joins TRBV9 to TRBJ2-4, with 10 bases lining up with TRBD2. The length of the CDR3 is 17 residues. Trimming at V came to 3 bases and at J to 2 bases, leaving 8 bases not matched to a gene. CDR1 and CDR2 (germline): SGDLS, YYNGEE. The CDR3 is CASSARRSGGPKNIQYF. CDR3 DNA: TGTGCCAGCAGCGCCCGACGTAGCGGGGGGCCCAAAAACATTCAGTACTTC. The entire variable domain, with the rest obtained from reference TRBV9 and TRBJ2-4, is as follows: DSGVTQTPKHLITATGQRVTLRCSPRSGDLSVYWYQQSLDQGLQFLIQYYNGEERAKGNILERFSAQQFPDLHSELNLSSLELGDSALYFCASSARRSGGPKNIQYFGAGTRLSVL.

This clone was recorded only once. The gene calls are TRBV2 and TRBJ1-4; D might be TRBD1 (5 bases). The germline CDR1 and CDR2 sequences are SNHLY and FYNNEI. The ends were cut back, 7 bases at V and 4 bases at J, with 13 bases in the middle. The CDR3 is 14 residues long. In nucleotides, the CDR3 is TGTGCCAGCACTTTACGGGGGGGTAATGAAAAACTGTTTTTT. As protein: CASTLRGGNEKLFF.

The CDR3 DNA reads TGTGCCAGCTCTCGCGGACGGGGGAATCAGCCCCAGCATTTT. This translates into CASSRGRGNQPQHF. V usage is TRBV18 and J usage is TRBJ1-5; perhaps TRBD1 as D (5 bases). Trimming stripped 6 bases from V and 4 bases from J, with 13 bases between. CDR1 KGHSH and CDR2 LQKENI come from the germline V gene. The CDR3 consists of 14 residues.

V gene TRBV13 combines with J gene TRBJ1-2, with D unclear. The ends were cut back, 0 bases at V and 4 bases at J, with 6 bases in the middle. This CDR3 is 13 amino acids long. Germline V gene data show CDR1 as PRHDT and CDR2 as FYEKMQ (reference sequence). The DNA for the CDR3 is TGTGCCAGCAGCTTAGGGCAGATCTATGGCTACACCTTC. The encoded protein is CASSLGQIYGYTF.

The gene calls are TRBV24-1 and TRBJ1-1, with a tentative D call TRBD1 (5 bases). Germline CDR1 is KGHDR and CDR2 is SFDVKD. This CDR3 spans 14 amino acids. With 7 bases removed from V and 1 base from J, the gap between germline ends came to 12 bases. CDR3 coding DNA: TGTGCCACCAGAGGCGGGACTCCGAACACTGAAGCTTTCTTT. Encoded protein: CATRGGTPNTEAFF.

The J gene is TRBJ2-7, the V gene TRBV28; D is unresolved. Germline V gene lookup returns CDR1 MDHEN and CDR2 SYDVKM. CDR3 length: 11 residues. The ends were cut back, 6 bases at V and 3 bases at J, with 6 bases in the middle. Here the CDR3 reads CASRASYEQYF. The CDR3 coding sequence is TGTGCCAGCAGGGCAAGCTACGAGCAGTACTTC. Looking up the rest from reference TRBV28 and TRBJ2-7 gives the full variable domain: DVKVTQSSRYLVKRTGEKVFLECVQDMDHENMFWYRQDPGLGLRLIYFSYDVKMKEKGDIPEGYSVSREKKERFSLILESASTNQTSMYLCASRASYEQYFGPGTRLTVT.